These 5 T cell receptor beta chains originate from one sample sequenced in a study of ipilimumab plus nivolumab after autologous stem cell transplantation. This table comes from immunoSEQ multiplex PCR, and its TCRdb copy is limited to in-frame clones, with some not included. The profile shows tens of thousands of clones, about 91% of them singletons. Sequencing was performed on PBMCs, taken in a trial of ipilimumab plus nivolumab as post-transplant consolidation. These receptors were collected from a male donor with multiple myeloma.

This sequence joins TRBV6-5 and TRBJ1-2, with a possible D match to TRBD1 (5 bases). This CDR3 comprises 14 residues. V was trimmed by 6 bases and J by 0 bases, leaving 11 bases between them. The germline gives CDR1 MNHEY, CDR2 SVGAGI. CDR3 sequence: CASRPGGANYGYTF. The CDR3 DNA reads TGTGCCAGCAGGCCCGGGGGGGCTAACTATGGCTACACCTTC.

V usage is TRBV6-1 and J usage is TRBJ1-2; TRBD1 might be the D (6 bases). Trimming cost V 7 bases and J 5 bases, with 8 bases left between them. In germline, CDR1 is MNHNS, CDR2 SASEGT. The CDR3 is 11 amino acids. CDR3 DNA sequence: TGTGCCAGCACCACAGGGTATGGCTACACCTTC. Translation gives CASTTGYGYTF.

The V call is TRBV7-2, the J call TRBJ2-7, with D possibly matching TRBD2 (5 bases). The germline gives CDR1 SGHTA, CDR2 FQGNSA. V shed 1 base and J shed 2 bases, with 15 bases lying between them. The CDR3 consists of 16 residues. The CDR3 sequence is CASSLVSAGGTYEQYF. Here the CDR3 DNA reads TGTGCCAGCAGCTTAGTTTCCGCGGGTGGGACCTACGAGCAGTACTTC.

The chain employs TRBV15 and TRBJ2-5; 7 bases line up with TRBD2. Germline loops: CDR1 LNHNV, CDR2 YYDKDF (reference sequence). There are 15 residues in the CDR3. V lost 0 bases, J lost 5 bases, and 6 bases stayed unmatched. The CDR3 protein is CATSREVGEGETQYF. CDR3 coding DNA: TGTGCCACCAGCAGAGAAGTCGGGGAGGGTGAGACCCAGTACTTC.

This chain links TRBV6-1 with TRBJ2-1; TRBD2 might be the D (5 bases). CDR3 length equals 13 residues. Germline V lookup: CDR1 MNHNS, CDR2 SASEGT. V lost 6 bases, J lost 9 bases, and 15 bases lay in between. The chain's CDR3 is CASSPGRRREQFF. The CDR3 nucleotides are TGTGCCAGCAGCCCTGGGAGACGGCGTGAGCAGTTCTTC.